A single sample is the source of the 9 T cell receptor beta chains below, sequenced in a study of response to subunit inactivated influenza vaccine. TCRdb re-called the RT-PCR reads through MiXCR, storing one row per CDR3 protein. Counted here are about 540,000 distinct CDR3 sequences, around 21% occurring once; the ten biggest clones make up 2.5% to 3%. These records were also assigned to another study, of T cells expressing NK-cell markers. Per that study: Making the TCR beta cDNA relied on 5'RACE template switching with UMIs.

This specimen was CD4+ T cells sorted from PBMCs, taken roughly 12 days after vaccination. The receptors stem from a man in his fifties who received an inactivated influenza vaccine.

The chain combines TRBV7-2 with TRBJ2-1, with TRBD1 as a possible D gene (6 bases). Between the trimmed V and J ends, which lost 0 bases and 9 bases, there was a span of 18 bases. In germline, CDR1 is SGHTA, CDR2 FQGNSA. The CDR3 runs 16 residues. CDR3 DNA sequence: TGTGCCAGCAGCTTAGCCCCCCCAGGGGTAGAGGGTGAGCAGTTCTTC. Translated, it gives CASSLAPPGVEGEQFF.

The J gene is TRBJ2-4, the V gene TRBV6-2 or TRBV6-3; maybe TRBD2 (6 bases). The CDR3 consists of 14 residues. The V gene's germline CDR1 is MNHEY and CDR2 SVGEGT. V was cut by 2 bases and J by 6 bases, with 11 bases left in between. The DNA for the CDR3 is TGTGCCAGCAGTTACGAAGGAGGGGTAAACATTCAGTACTTC. Its translation is CASSYEGGVNIQYF.

This clonotype has at least ten counts. This chain connects TRBV6-5 to TRBJ1-4, with a weak D call TRBD1 (5 bases). The CDR3 spans 15 residues. V was trimmed by 2 bases and J by 2 bases, leaving 9 bases between them. The germline gives CDR1 MNHEY, CDR2 SVGAGI. CDR3 sequence (DNA): TGTGCCAGCAGTTACCATGGGGGGACTAATGAAAAACTGTTTTTT. Its translation is CASSYHGGTNEKLFF.

The chain employs TRBV19 and TRBJ2-3; D is possibly TRBD2 (6 bases). V was pared by 6 bases and J by 6 bases, with 13 bases between. CDR3 length equals 13 residues. CDR1 LNHDA and CDR2 SQIVND come from the germline V gene (reference sequence). CDR3 coding DNA: TGTGCCAGTAGCCCGACTAGGTCGGATACGCAGTATTTT. Translation gives CASSPTRSDTQYF.

V gene TRBV7-8 combines with J gene TRBJ2-7; D call uncertain. Germline CDR1 reads SGHVS; CDR2 reads FQNEAQ. Trimming removed 0 bases at V and 4 bases at J, with 16 bases between. The CDR3 loop spans 16 amino acids. The CDR3 region is CASSLANRRVGYEQYF. The CDR3 DNA reads as TGTGCCAGCAGCTTAGCGAACAGAAGGGTGGGATACGAGCAGTACTTC.

The chain couples TRBV5-1 to TRBJ2-5, with a tentative D call TRBD1 (5 bases). The ends were cut back, 0 bases at V and 5 bases at J, with 11 bases in the middle. Germline CDR1 reads SGHRS; CDR2 reads YFSETQ. The CDR3 has 14 residues. This chain's CDR3 is CASSLGQAGETQYF. DNA of the CDR3: TGCGCCAGCAGCTTGGGGCAGGCAGGGGAGACCCAGTACTTC.

V usage is TRBV20-1 and J usage is TRBJ2-5, with TRBD2 identical over 13 bases. This CDR3 has 15 residues. V shed 1 base and J 5 bases; nucleotides not matched to a gene: 4. Germline V CDR1 and CDR2: DFQATT, SNEGSKA (reference sequence). CDR3: CSARGTSGSDETQYF. In DNA form, the CDR3 reads TGCAGTGCTAGAGGGACTAGCGGGAGTGACGAGACCCAGTACTTC.

The V gene is TRBV10-1, the J gene TRBJ2-3; 7 bases are shared with TRBD2. With V trimmed by 0 bases and J by 3 bases, 9 bases remained unmatched. Germline CDR1 reads WNHNN; CDR2 reads SYGVQD (reference sequence). The CDR3 spans 17 residues. The CDR3 protein is CASSESQAERGTDTQYF. The CDR3 DNA follows: TGCGCCAGCAGTGAGTCGCAGGCGGAGCGGGGTACAGATACGCAGTATTTT.

The V call is TRBV3-1, the J call TRBJ2-5, with 7 bases matching TRBD2. CDR3 size: 14 residues. The V gene's germline CDR1 is LGHDT and CDR2 YNNKEL (reference sequence). V was pared by 1 base and J by 5 bases, with 4 bases of the junction left unmatched. The CDR3 coding sequence is TGTGCCAGCAGCCAAGTTACTAGCGAGGAGACCCAGTACTTC. It yields the protein CASSQVTSEETQYF.